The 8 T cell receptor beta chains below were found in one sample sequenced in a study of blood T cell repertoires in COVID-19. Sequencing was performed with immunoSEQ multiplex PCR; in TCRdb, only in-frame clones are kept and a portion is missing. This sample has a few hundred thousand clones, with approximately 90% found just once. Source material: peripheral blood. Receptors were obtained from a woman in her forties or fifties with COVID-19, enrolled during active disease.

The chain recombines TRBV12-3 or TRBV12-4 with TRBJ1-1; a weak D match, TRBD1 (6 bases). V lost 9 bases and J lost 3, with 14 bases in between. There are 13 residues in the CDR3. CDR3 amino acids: CASRTDSYTEAFF. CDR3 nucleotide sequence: TGTGCCAGTAGAACGGACAGTTACACTGAAGCTTTCTTT.

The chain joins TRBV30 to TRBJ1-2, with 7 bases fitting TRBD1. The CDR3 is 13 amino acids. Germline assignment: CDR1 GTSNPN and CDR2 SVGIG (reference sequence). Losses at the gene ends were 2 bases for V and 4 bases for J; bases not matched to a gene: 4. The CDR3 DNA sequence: TGTGCCTGGAGTCCTGGACAGGTCTATGGCTACACCTTC. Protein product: CAWSPGQVYGYTF.

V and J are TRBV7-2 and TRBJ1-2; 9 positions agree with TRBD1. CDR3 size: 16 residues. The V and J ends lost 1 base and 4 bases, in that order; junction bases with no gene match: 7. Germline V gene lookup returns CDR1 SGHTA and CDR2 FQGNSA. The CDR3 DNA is TGTGCCAGCAGCTTAGGGCGGACAGGGGCGACCTATGGCTACACCTTC. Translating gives CASSLGRTGATYGYTF.

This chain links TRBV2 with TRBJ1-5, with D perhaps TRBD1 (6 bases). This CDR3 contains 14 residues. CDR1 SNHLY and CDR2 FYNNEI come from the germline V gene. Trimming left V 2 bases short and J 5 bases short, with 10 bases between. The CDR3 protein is CASSETGSYQPQHF. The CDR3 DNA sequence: TGTGCCAGCAGTGAAACAGGGAGTTATCAGCCCCAGCATTTT.

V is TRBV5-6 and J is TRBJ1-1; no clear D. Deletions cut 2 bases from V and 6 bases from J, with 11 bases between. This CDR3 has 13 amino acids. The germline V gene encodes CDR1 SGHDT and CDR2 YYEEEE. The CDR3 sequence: CASSFGRVAEAFF. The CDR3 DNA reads TGTGCCAGCAGCTTTGGTCGGGTTGCTGAAGCTTTCTTT.

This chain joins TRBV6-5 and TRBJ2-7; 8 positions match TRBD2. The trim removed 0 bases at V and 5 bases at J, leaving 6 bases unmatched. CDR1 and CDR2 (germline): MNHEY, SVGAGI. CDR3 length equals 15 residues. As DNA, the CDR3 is TGTGCCAGCAGTTACTCGTGGGCGGGAGGTAACGAGCAGTACTTC. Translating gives CASSYSWAGGNEQYF.

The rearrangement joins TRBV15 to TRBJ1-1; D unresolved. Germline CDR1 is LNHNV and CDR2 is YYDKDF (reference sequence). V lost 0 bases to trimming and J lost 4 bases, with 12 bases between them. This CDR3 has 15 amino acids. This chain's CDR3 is CATSRDAREGTEAFF. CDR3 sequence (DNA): TGTGCCACCAGCAGAGATGCGCGAGAGGGCACTGAAGCTTTCTTT.

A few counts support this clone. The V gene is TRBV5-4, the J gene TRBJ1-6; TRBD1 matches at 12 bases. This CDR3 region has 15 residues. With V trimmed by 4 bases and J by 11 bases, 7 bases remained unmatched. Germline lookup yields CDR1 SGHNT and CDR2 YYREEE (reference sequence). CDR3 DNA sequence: TGTGCCAGCAGCGCGGGACAGGGGGCTTTTGCACCCCTCCACTTT. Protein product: CASSAGQGAFAPLHF.